A single sample gave rise to the 23 T cell receptor beta chains below, sequenced in a study of cytomegalovirus exposure and HLA in healthy donors. Use of 60 Vbeta and 13 Jbeta primers characterized the PCR. Sequenced by immunoSEQ multiplex PCR; TCRdb stores in-frame clones only, minus some. Of roughly 100,000 clones listed, approximately 64% are singletons. Source material: PBMCs. The origin of the receptors is a human donor in good health.

The chain combines TRBV28 with TRBJ2-7, with 10 bases that match TRBD2. The germline gives CDR1 MDHEN, CDR2 SYDVKM. After removal of 5 bases from V and 0 bases from J, the junction contained 4 bases not matched to a gene. The CDR3 spans 15 residues. In DNA form, the CDR3 reads TGTGCCAGCAGTCAGCTAGCGGGAGTCTCCTACGAGCAGTACTTC. Translating gives CASSQLAGVSYEQYF.

The J gene is TRBJ2-3, the V gene TRBV28; 7 bases are a match to TRBD2. CDR3 length: 15 residues. After removal of 8 bases from V and 2 bases from J, the junction contained 10 bases not matched to a gene. Per the germline V gene, CDR1 is MDHEN and CDR2 is SYDVKM. In nucleotides, the CDR3 is TGTGCCAGCCTCCGAGCGGGAACTGTCACAGATACGCAGTATTTT. This gives the protein CASLRAGTVTDTQYF.

The chain has TRBV11-3 and TRBJ2-1, with a tentative D call TRBD1 (6 bases). Germline CDR1 reads SGHNT; CDR2 reads YENEEA. The CDR3 has 16 amino acids. Trimming stripped 5 bases from V and 0 bases from J, with 14 bases between. The CDR3 sequence: CASSLNRVSSYNEQFF. CDR3 sequence (DNA): TGTGCCAGCAGCCTGAACAGGGTCAGCTCCTACAATGAGCAGTTCTTC.

The chain recombines TRBV18 with TRBJ1-4; D might be TRBD1 (5 bases). The V and J ends lost 1 base and 3 bases respectively, with 15 bases between them. The V gene's germline CDR1 is KGHSH and CDR2 LQKENI. The CDR3 is 17 amino acids. The CDR3 protein is CASSPQTVWGANEKLFF. CDR3 DNA sequence: TGTGCCAGCTCACCACAAACAGTATGGGGGGCTAATGAAAAACTGTTTTTT.

This rearrangement joins TRBV5-5 to TRBJ2-2, with TRBD2 identical over 12 bases. The germline CDR1 and CDR2 sequences are SGHKS and YYEKEE (reference sequence). V shed 3 bases, J shed 2 bases, and the junction held 2 bases outside the gene matches. The CDR3 length is 16 residues. In DNA form, the CDR3 reads TGTGCCAGCAGCTCTGGACTAGCGGGAAACACCGGGGAGCTGTTTTTT. Encoded protein: CASSSGLAGNTGELFF.

The chain is built from TRBV11-3 and TRBJ2-1; 8 bases align to TRBD2. This CDR3 spans 16 amino acids. Per the germline V gene, CDR1 is SGHNT and CDR2 is YENEEA. Unmatched junction bases numbered 7, after V lost 3 bases and J lost 3 bases. The DNA of the CDR3 is TGTGCCAGCAGCTTGACTAGCGACACCGACTACAATGAGCAGTTCTTC. This translates into CASSLTSDTDYNEQFF.

The V and J genes are TRBV5-6 and TRBJ2-1, with TRBD2 matching 9 bases. Germline assignment: CDR1 SGHDT and CDR2 YYEEEE. The V segment lost 4 bases and the J segment 0 bases; nucleotides outside the gene matches: 5. The CDR3 runs 16 residues. The CDR3 is CASSVSGRGSYNEQFF. CDR3 nucleotide sequence: TGTGCCAGCAGCGTTAGCGGGAGAGGCTCCTACAATGAGCAGTTCTTC.

This chain connects TRBV6-6 to TRBJ2-5; D possibly corresponds to TRBD1 (6 bases). Germline CDR1 is MNHNY and CDR2 is SVGAGI (reference sequence). V shed 4 bases and J shed 4 bases, with 16 bases lying between them. The length of the CDR3 is 15 residues. The CDR3 reads CASSFEDSHGETQYF. The CDR3 DNA follows: TGTGCCAGCAGTTTCGAGGACAGCCATGGAGAGACCCAGTACTTC.

CDR3 DNA: TGTGCCAGCAGCCCGGGACAGAACTATGGCTACACCTTC. Its translation: CASSPGQNYGYTF. The gene calls are TRBV9 and TRBJ1-2, with 7 bases matching TRBD1. The V segment lost 4 bases and the J segment 2 bases; nucleotides outside the gene matches: 2. The CDR3 spans 13 residues. Germline values: CDR1 SGDLS, CDR2 YYNGEE.

The gene calls are TRBV7-9 and TRBJ2-1; TRBD2 agrees at 10 bases. Germline V gene data show CDR1 as SEHNR and CDR2 as FQNEAQ (reference sequence). This CDR3 region has 15 residues. Trimming at V came to 1 base and at J to 8 bases, leaving 5 bases not matched to a gene. CDR3 coding DNA: TGTGCCAGCAGCTTAGATGGGACTAGCGAGGATGAGCAGTTCTTC. Translated: CASSLDGTSEDEQFF.

The chain has TRBV27 and TRBJ2-1, with TRBD2 as a possible D gene (6 bases). The germline V gene encodes CDR1 MNHEY and CDR2 SMNVEV (reference sequence). CDR3 size: 15 residues. The V and J ends lost 1 base and 3 bases respectively, with 10 bases between them. The CDR3 region is CASSLLGGDYNEQFF. The CDR3 coding sequence is TGTGCCAGCAGTTTATTGGGGGGTGACTACAATGAGCAGTTCTTC.

The chain combines TRBV6-5 with TRBJ2-1, with 9 bases matching TRBD2. This CDR3 region has 16 residues. V lost 4 bases, J lost 7 bases, and 11 bases stayed unmatched. Germline values: CDR1 MNHEY, CDR2 SVGAGI. The CDR3 DNA sequence: TGTGCCAGCAGTTCCCTTTACGGCGGGAGGGAAAATGAGCAGTTCTTC. Protein product: CASSSLYGGRENEQFF.

The chain combines TRBV5-1 with TRBJ2-7, with TRBD2 matching 8 bases. Unmatched junction bases numbered 13, after V lost 2 bases and J lost 3 bases. The V gene's germline CDR1 is SGHRS and CDR2 YFSETQ. This CDR3 spans 17 amino acids. In DNA, the CDR3 is TGCGCCAGCAGCTTCTTCAAAACTAGCGGAGCTTTCTACGAGCAGTACTTC. Amino acids: CASSFFKTSGAFYEQYF.

In this sample, this clone turned up once. This chain joins TRBV19 and TRBJ2-3; 8 bases fit TRBD1. In germline, CDR1 is LNHDA, CDR2 SQIVND (reference sequence). V was clipped by 6 bases and J by 3 bases; unmatched bases: 11. The CDR3 is 16 residues long. CDR3 residues: CASRKNPGQGTDTQYF. Written as DNA, the CDR3 is TGTGCCAGTAGGAAAAATCCCGGACAGGGTACAGATACGCAGTATTTT. The full variable domain, rest sourced from reference TRBV19 and TRBJ2-3, is DGGITQSPKYLFRKEGQNVTLSCEQNLNHDAMYWYRQDPGQGLRLIYYSQIVNDFQKGDIAEGYSVSREKKESFPLTVTSAQKNPTAFYLCASRKNPGQGTDTQYFGPGTRLTVL.

This clone was seen only a few times. The chain carries TRBV14 and TRBJ2-7; D is possibly TRBD1 (6 bases). CDR1 and CDR2 from the germline V gene are SGHDN and FVKESK. Between the trimmed V and J ends, which lost 1 base and 2 bases, there was a span of 9 bases. The CDR3 is made up of 14 amino acids. For the CDR3, the DNA is TGTGCCAGCAGCCAAGCCCGACAGGCCTACGAGCAGTACTTC. Its protein product is CASSQARQAYEQYF.

This clone appeared a few times. The gene calls are TRBV28 and TRBJ2-1; 8 bases map to TRBD2. The CDR3 has 15 residues. The junction had 8 bases not matched to a gene; V was cut back by 3 bases and J by 7 bases. CDR1 MDHEN and CDR2 SYDVKM come from the germline V gene. CDR3 residues: CASSFSSGSANEQFF. CDR3 nucleotides: TGTGCCAGCAGTTTTTCCAGCGGGAGTGCTAATGAGCAGTTCTTC. Together with reference TRBV28 and TRBJ2-1, the CDR3 gives the full variable domain: DVKVTQSSRYLVKRTGEKVFLECVQDMDHENMFWYRQDPGLGLRLIYFSYDVKMKEKGDIPEGYSVSREKKERFSLILESASTNQTSMYLCASSFSSGSANEQFFGPGTRLTVL.

The V call is TRBV4-1, the J call TRBJ2-2; TRBD1 matches 9 bases. The CDR3 covers 15 residues. Unmatched junction bases numbered 2, after V lost 3 bases and J lost 3 bases. Germline V gene sequence: CDR1 MGHRA, CDR2 YSYEKL. The CDR3 region is CASSQGTGYTGELFF. The CDR3 DNA reads TGCGCCAGCAGCCAGGGGACAGGGTACACCGGGGAGCTGTTTTTT.

This clone has only a few counts. V gene TRBV29-1 combines with J gene TRBJ1-1; no firm D call. The CDR3 is made up of 11 amino acids. V gave up 4 bases and J gave up 6 bases, with 9 bases separating them. From germline, CDR1 is SQVTM and CDR2 ANQGSEA. The CDR3 nucleotides are TGCAGCGTTGTCGAGGGTCCTGAAGCTTTCTTT. Translation gives CSVVEGPEAFF.

The rearrangement links TRBV9 to TRBJ2-7; 10 bases fit TRBD1. The CDR3 is 16 residues long. V trimming: 3 bases; J trimming: 6 bases; junction bases outside the gene matches: 12. Germline assignment: CDR1 SGDLS and CDR2 YYNGEE. In DNA form, the CDR3 reads TGTGCCAGCAGCGCTCTAGACAGGGGGCTAGATTCCGAGCAGTACTTC. Translation gives CASSALDRGLDSEQYF.

This clone has a single count. This chain joins TRBV11-3 and TRBJ2-2; TRBD2 matches 10 bases. Germline lookup yields CDR1 SGHNT and CDR2 YENEEA. V lost 1 base to trimming and J lost 5 bases; unmatched junction nucleotides: 4. The CDR3 spans 16 residues. The CDR3 DNA reads as TGTGCCAGCAGCTTAGGAACTAGCGGGAAAACCGGGGAGCTGTTTTTT. Amino acids: CASSLGTSGKTGELFF.

V gene TRBV4-1 combines with J gene TRBJ2-1, with a tentative D call TRBD2 (6 bases). This CDR3 contains 15 residues. CDR1 and CDR2 (germline): MGHRA, YSYEKL. Deletions cut 5 bases from V and 0 bases from J, with 11 bases between. CDR3 nucleotide sequence: TGCGCCAGCAGCAAGGTAGCGGACTCCTACAATGAGCAGTTCTTC. This translates into CASSKVADSYNEQFF.

The chain joins TRBV11-2 to TRBJ2-2; 10 nucleotides line up with TRBD1. Losses at the gene ends were 2 bases for V and 2 bases for J; bases not matched to a gene: 8. Per the germline V gene, CDR1 is SGHAT and CDR2 is FQNNGV. This CDR3 has 18 residues. CDR3 sequence: CASSLTGQGNINTGELFF. The CDR3 nucleotides are TGTGCCAGCAGCTTAACGGGACAGGGGAATATCAACACCGGGGAGCTGTTTTTT. The full variable domain, completed using reference TRBV11-2 and TRBJ2-2, is EAGVAQSPRYKIIEKRQSVAFWCNPISGHATLYWYQQILGQGPKLLIQFQNNGVVDDSQLPKDRFSAERLKGVDSTLKIQPAKLEDSAVYLCASSLTGQGNINTGELFFGEGSRLTVL.

This clone came up a few times. The V gene is TRBV5-6, the J gene TRBJ2-7; 10 positions agree with TRBD2. CDR1 is SGHDT, CDR2 YYEEEE, per germline. V was pared by 0 bases and J by 9 bases, with 9 bases of the junction left unmatched. There are 15 residues in the CDR3. In DNA, the CDR3 is TGTGCCAGCAGCTTGGCCCGGCTAGCGGGAGCCGGGCAGTACTTC. It codes for CASSLARLAGAGQYF.